Detailed here is one T cell receptor (beta chain). The CDR3 runs 15 residues. Germline V gene lookup returns CDR1 SGHKS and CDR2 YYEKEE (reference sequence). V dropped 0 bases and J dropped 3; count of bases not matched to a gene: 5. The sample comes from a study of technical replicates of blood from several donors. Assay: immunoSEQ multiplex PCR; the TCRdb copy retains only in-frame clones and omits some. Of tens of thousands of clones listed, around 96% are singletons. This clonotype was obtained from a human donor in good health. Sequenced material: T cells isolated from PBMCs. This chain connects TRBV5-5 to TRBJ1-2; the match to TRBD1 covers 7 bases. The CDR3 nucleotides read TGTGCCAGCAGCTTGGATATTGGGACAGACTATGGCTACACCTTC. This encodes CASSLDIGTDYGYTF.